The subject of this entry is one TCR beta chain. This clonotype was observed a few times. No antigen is known for it. No much larger clonotype is one base removed from it; base qualities were not supplied. This specimen comes from a study of CD8 T cells in ankylosing spondylitis (dated by TCRdb to about 2017). In terms of the full investigation: The study profiled T cell receptor beta repertoires in healthy donors and ankylosing spondylitis patients to find disease-linked TCR variants. The full study cohort comprised 25 ankylosing spondylitis patients and about a hundred healthy donors. Peripheral blood was sampled, and synovial fluid was additionally collected from ankylosing spondylitis patients. On the study overall, not on this receptor specifically: The disease-linked clones were reported to be significantly enriched in matched synovial fluid samples from ankylosing spondylitis patients. A TCR beta motif made up of fewer than 10 highly homologous amino acid variants appeared to be characteristic of blood from ankylosing spondylitis patients. The disease-linked clones showed a CD8+ phenotype and occurred at relatively low frequencies in peripheral blood. Some motif variants had previously been reported in the synovial fluid and blood of reactive arthritis patients, which suggests shared mechanisms of disease initiation.

The sequencer listed for this sample is Illumina HiSeq 2500. TCR beta libraries were prepared by quantitative 5'-RACE with molecular barcodes. Under the source paper's analysis protocol: To identify disease-linked TCR variants, a new computational method was used, one built on a probabilistic model of VDJ rearrangement. TCRdb passed the public sequencing reads through fastp at Q25 and MiXCR, retaining productive beta sequences. Rows are combined by CDR3 protein, so each entry shows the most common genes and DNA. The authors' filters were not applied to this entry. Within this sample are about 240,000 distinct CDR3 sequences, with roughly a tenth of them counted one time only. The top ten clonotypes cover around 7% of the sample. The sequence came from a male donor with ankylosing spondylitis or in good health (not recorded which). Sequenced sample: blood, either unsorted or a sorted T cell fraction (not recorded which).

The CDR3 protein sequence reads: CASSQLRRELFF. The nucleotides read TGTGCCAGCAGCCAACTACGCAGGGAGCTGTTTTTT. The chain was built from TRBV3-1 and TRBJ2-2; no confident D gene assignment can be made. As encoded in the germline V gene (reference sequence), CDR1 is LGHDT while CDR2 is YNNKEL. Trimming takes 2 bases from V and 9 bases from J, and the germline ends sit 7 bases apart. The CDR3 holds 12 amino acids from the cysteine to the phenylalanine. Only the CDR3 part of the read is kept: 36 bases, read in frame from the first base.